These 4 T cell receptor beta chains came from one sample sequenced in a study of T cell responses to AZD1222 COVID-19 vaccine. Sequenced by immunoSEQ multiplex PCR; TCRdb stores in-frame clones only, minus some. The sample consists of around 100,000 clones, 86% of them appearing once. Sequenced material: peripheral blood, taken on day 0 of AZD1222 vaccination. These TCRs come from an adult in good health.

The chain is built from TRBV19 and TRBJ2-3, with 9 bases fitting TRBD2. The CDR3 is made up of 16 amino acids. Losses at the gene ends were 5 bases for V and 5 bases for J; bases not matched to a gene: 11. CDR1 is LNHDA and CDR2 is SQIVND in the germline V gene (reference sequence). As DNA, the CDR3 is TGTGCCAGTAGTCTTTCTAGCGGGAACCCTCTAGATACGCAGTATTTT. This codes for CASSLSSGNPLDTQYF.

The rearrangement joins TRBV24-1 to TRBJ2-5; D is unclear. The germline V gene has CDR1 KGHDR and CDR2 SFDVKD. Trimming pared 6 bases from V and 4 bases from J, leaving 11 bases between. The CDR3 is 13 residues long. DNA of the CDR3: TGTGCCACCAGTCATCTGGGGTTAGAGACCCAGTACTTC. Protein product: CATSHLGLETQYF.

This clone has only one observation. The J gene is TRBJ1-2, the V gene TRBV7-2; D is unresolved. Between the trimmed V and J ends, which lost 3 bases and 8 bases, there was a span of 13 bases. The CDR3 has 13 amino acids. Germline assignment: CDR1 SGHTA and CDR2 FQGNSA. CDR3 nucleotide sequence: TGTGCCAGCAGCTTGGACGGCCCTTGGGGCTACACCTTC. It encodes CASSLDGPWGYTF. The full variable domain, rest sourced from reference TRBV7-2 and TRBJ1-2, is GAGVSQSPSNKVTEKGKDVELRCDPISGHTALYWYRQSLGQGLEFLIYFQGNSAPDKSGLPSDRFSAERTGGSVSTLTIQRTQQEDSAVYLCASSLDGPWGYTFGSGTRLTVV.

This rearrangement joins TRBV7-9 to TRBJ1-4; weak D call: TRBD1 (6 bases). Between the trimmed V and J ends, which lost 5 bases and 7 bases, there was a span of 14 bases. CDR1 is SEHNR and CDR2 is FQNEAQ in the germline V gene (reference sequence). The CDR3 sequence is 14 residues long. CDR3 residues: CASSRSGTSEKLFF. The CDR3 nucleotides are TGTGCCAGCAGCCGAAGCGGGACAAGTGAAAAACTGTTTTTT.